The 12 T cell receptor beta chains in this list originate from one sample, sequenced in a study of human T cells and chemical hapten exposure. Time point indicated: patch test 3, about 24 weeks after DPC sensitization. Treatment of the sample: therapeutic diphenylcyclopropenone sensitization with weekly scalp DPC. From the RACE reads, TCRdb called clonotypes with MiXCR, one entry per CDR3 protein. The sample carries 85,000 to 100,000 distinct CDR3 sequences, roughly 27% recorded once. The material was whole blood, obtained in connection with sensitization to the hapten diphenylcyclopropenone (DPC). The receptors stem from a man in his forties with alopecia areata. Some clones in this sample may be carry-over from other donors' samples.

The chain uses TRBV18 and TRBJ2-1; no definite D call. The CDR3 length is 15 residues. Germline V gene sequence: CDR1 KGHSH, CDR2 LQKENI. V was cut by 0 bases and J by 8 bases, with 14 bases left in between. CDR3 residues: CASSPPSQPSDEQFF. For the CDR3, the DNA is TGTGCCAGCTCACCACCGTCCCAACCGTCCGATGAGCAGTTCTTC.

This clonotype was observed a handful of times. The chain couples TRBV5-4 to TRBJ2-7; D gene ambiguous. CDR3 length: 13 residues. Trimming took off 2 bases at V and 4 bases at J, with 10 bases between the two ends. Germline lookup yields CDR1 SGHNT and CDR2 YYREEE (reference sequence). CDR3 nucleotide sequence: TGTGCCAGCAGCTTCCCAGGAGAATACGAGCAGTACTTC. Translating gives CASSFPGEYEQYF.

This clonotype was seen only a few times. V gene TRBV20-1 combines with J gene TRBJ2-1; D remains ambiguous. Germline V gene lookup returns CDR1 DFQATT and CDR2 SNEGSKA (reference sequence). The V and J ends lost 6 bases and 11 bases respectively, with 20 bases between them. The CDR3 spans 13 residues. The CDR3 DNA is TGCAGTGCCCGGAAGGGTGGTACTGTGAAGCAGTTCTTC. As protein: CSARKGGTVKQFF.

The gene calls are TRBV27 and TRBJ2-5, with 7 bases identical to TRBD1. With 4 bases clipped from V and 4 bases from J, the junction kept 6 bases outside the gene matches. Germline-derived CDR1 and CDR2 are MNHEY and SMNVEV (reference sequence). The CDR3 totals 14 residues. The CDR3 sequence: CASSSHRTGETQYF. CDR3 in DNA: TGTGCCAGCAGTTCCCACCGGACAGGAGAGACCCAGTACTTC.

This chain links TRBV12-3 or TRBV12-4 with TRBJ2-5; 8 bases are shared with TRBD1. Losses at the gene ends were 6 bases for V and 5 bases for J; bases not matched to a gene: 11. The CDR3 is 15 amino acids. The CDR3 region is CASSNRGVVIETQYF. CDR3 bases: TGTGCCAGCAGCAACAGGGGGGTAGTAATCGAGACCCAGTACTTC.

The sample holds a few counts of this clonotype. The chain recombines TRBV6-1 with TRBJ1-1; D is uncertain. V lost 5 bases to trimming and J lost 7 bases, with 14 bases between them. Germline V gene lookup returns CDR1 MNHNS and CDR2 SASEGT. The CDR3 covers 13 residues. This chain's CDR3 is CASSIHRSLEAFF. CDR3 bases: TGTGCCAGCAGTATACACCGTTCCCTTGAAGCTTTCTTT.

This clonotype was seen more than once but under ten times. V and J are TRBV27 and TRBJ2-2; 9 positions agree with TRBD2. Looked up from germline, CDR1 is MNHEY and CDR2 is SMNVEV (reference sequence). The CDR3 contains 15 residues. Trimming removed 5 bases from V and 4 bases from J; junction bases left unmatched: 5. CDR3 DNA sequence: TGTGCCAGCAGTCTGGCGGGAGGGCCCACCGGGGAGCTGTTTTTT. It encodes CASSLAGGPTGELFF.

The J gene is TRBJ1-5, the V gene TRBV3-1; weak D call: TRBD1 (6 bases). Germline values: CDR1 LGHDT, CDR2 YNNKEL (reference sequence). This CDR3 has 15 residues. With 0 bases removed from V and 4 bases from J, the gap between germline ends came to 10 bases. The CDR3 nucleotides read TGTGCCAGCAGCCAAGAGCAGGGGCGAAATCAGCCCCAGCATTTT. The encoded protein is CASSQEQGRNQPQHF.

The chain has TRBV20-1 and TRBJ1-1; a weak D match, TRBD1 (6 bases). Germline values: CDR1 DFQATT, CDR2 SNEGSKA (reference sequence). This CDR3 contains 16 residues. V was pared by 3 bases and J by 1 base, with 18 bases between. The CDR3 sequence: CSARGQVQGANTEAFF. The CDR3 region has the DNA TGCAGTGCTAGGGGGCAGGTACAGGGCGCGAACACTGAAGCTTTCTTT.

This clonotype was seen a few times. The V call is TRBV4-2, the J call TRBJ1-1, with 9 bases matching TRBD1. The CDR3 sequence is 16 residues long. With 4 bases clipped from V and 8 bases from J, the junction kept 14 bases outside the gene matches. Germline V gene data show CDR1 as LGHNA and CDR2 as YNFKEQ. In DNA form, the CDR3 reads TGTGCCAGCAGCCCCCCACTACCACAGGGGGCTGCCGAAGCTTTCTTT. This sequence encodes CASSPPLPQGAAEAFF.

The chain is built from TRBV3-1 and TRBJ2-5; D is undetermined. Trimming removed 4 bases from V and 4 bases from J, with 10 bases in between. CDR3 size: 13 residues. Germline CDR1 and CDR2: LGHDT and YNNKEL (reference sequence). For the CDR3, the DNA is TGTGCCAGCAGCCCTAGAGGTGGAGAGACCCAGTACTTC. It specifies CASSPRGGETQYF.

The chain couples TRBV3-1 to TRBJ1-5; no firm D call. The germline V gene encodes CDR1 LGHDT and CDR2 YNNKEL (reference sequence). Between the trimmed V and J ends, which lost 1 base and 6 bases, there was a span of 7 bases. The CDR3 is 13 residues long. CDR3 sequence (DNA): TGTGCCAGCAGCCAAGGGAGTCTTCAGCCCCAGCATTTT. It codes for CASSQGSLQPQHF.